Presented here are 2 T cell receptor beta chains from one specimen sequenced in a study of T cells in Graves' hyperthyroidism and ophthalmopathy. RNA transcripts were the template for amplifying TCR beta CDR3 regions. HTBI primers were used for first-round RT-PCR of the TCR CDR3. TCRdb ran MiXCR on the multiplex PCR reads and lists one entry per CDR3 protein. The sample contains around 560,000 distinct CDR3 sequences, 16% of which appear only once. Sequenced sample: blood. These receptors originate from a young woman with Graves' hyperthyroidism.

This clonotype has only a few counts. J is TRBJ1-5 and V is TRBV6-1; D not resolved. This CDR3 has 13 amino acids. From germline, CDR1 is MNHNS and CDR2 SASEGT. Trimming shortened V by 6 bases and J by 4 bases, and 10 bases separated the two germline ends. The CDR3 spells CASRPTVNQPQHF. DNA of the CDR3: TGTGCCAGCAGGCCGACGGTAAATCAGCCCCAGCATTTT.

In its sample, this clonotype was seen many times. V and J are TRBV12-3 or TRBV12-4 and TRBJ2-2; D possibly corresponds to TRBD2 (5 bases). CDR3 size: 15 residues. V lost 6 bases and J lost 0, with 11 bases in between. The CDR3 sequence: CASSLLGANTGELFF. The CDR3 coding sequence is TGTGCCAGCAGCCTACTAGGTGCGAACACCGGGGAGCTGTTTTTT.